This T cell receptor beta chain was captured by sequencing in a study of blood T cell repertoires in COVID-19. Turning to the study itself: Samples representing acute and convalescent COVID-19 were sourced from the United States, Italy and Spain. Sample material is recorded as cDNA or gDNA derived from T cells, B-cell-depleted T cells, or PBMCs.

This clone was counted only a few times. Methods used by the authors: Scientists estimated how many nucleated cells there were by amplifying reference gene primers. The method was immunoSEQ multiplex PCR; TCRdb's version includes in-frame clones alone and lacks a portion of them. That table furnishes V, J and clone size, whereas the DNA furnished D and trimming. The table shows 100,000 or so clones, with 82% occurring only once. Germline V gene lookup returns CDR1 WSHSY and CDR2 SAAADI. CDR3 length equals 12 residues. The V gene end was trimmed by 10 bases and the J gene end by 8 bases; junction bases not matched to a gene: 3.

This clonotype was obtained from a man older than 75 with acute or convalescent COVID-19. Sequencing was carried out using peripheral blood. The chain combines TRBV10-2 with TRBJ1-6, with TRBD1 matching over 9 bases. The CDR3 coding sequence is TGCGCCACCAGGACAGGGGATTCACCCCTCCACTTT. This gives the protein CATRTGDSPLHF.